This is a list of T cell receptor beta chains from one sample in a study of monozygotic twins with inflammatory bowel disease. Reprocessing the 5' RACE reads, TCRdb reports a single entry for every CDR3 protein and omits DNA. This sample contains around 450,000 distinct CDR3 sequences. The sequencing input was blood. These receptors were collected from a human donor with ulcerative colitis or Crohn's disease, or a healthy co-twin of an affected twin (not recorded which). CDR3s include the opening cysteine and the closing phenylalanine or tryptophan.

>TRBJ2-5|15|TRBV7-2
CASRGLAGVKETQYF
>TRBJ2-7|12|TRBV20-1
CSAPRLVYEQYF
>TRBJ1-2|13|TRBV3-1
CASSQEIFYGYTF
>TRBJ2-7|14|TRBV19
CASAVGQGSDEQYF
>TRBJ1-1|15|TRBV5-6
CASSLRGRGNTEAFF
>TRBJ2-5|16|TRBV11-2
CASSHRPGGLQETQYF
>TRBJ2-3|20|TRBV11-2
CASSASAPGLAGVSTDTQYF
>TRBJ2-3|14|TRBV5-5
CASSDDRATDTQYF
>TRBJ1-3|14|TRBV12-3/TRBV12-4
CASSGQAGGNTIYF
>TRBJ2-7|14|TRBV12-3/TRBV12-4
CASKGTGTRYEQYF
>TRBJ2-1|13|TRBV20-1
CSAPRPPSNEQFF
>TRBJ2-1|15|TRBV7-2
CASRGGGGLYNEQFF
>TRBJ1-1|14|TRBV7-9
CASSWERPNTEAFF
>TRBJ2-2|15|TRBV12-3/TRBV12-4
CASSLSGRFSGELFF
>TRBJ2-7|14|TRBV7-3
CASSLGGPSYEQYF
>TRBJ2-7|17|TRBV12-3/TRBV12-4
CASSLLPTTSGHGEQYF
>TRBJ1-1|14|TRBV10-3
CAIGQGVANTEAFF
>TRBJ1-3|16|TRBV27
CASSLSSKPSGNTIYF
>TRBJ2-3|16|TRBV10-3
CAISIGTERGADTQYF
>TRBJ1-5|13|TRBV30
CAWSRTSNQPQHF
>TRBJ2-3|17|TRBV5-1
CASSLGQRGGPSDTQYF
>TRBJ2-1|16|TRBV5-4
CASSPVAGEIYGEQFF
>TRBJ1-4|15|TRBV20-1
CSARDGRSTNEKLFF